This T cell receptor beta chain was identified in a study of cytomegalovirus exposure and HLA in healthy donors listed by TCRdb under 2017. Background on the whole study: An earlier analysis of roughly 500 of the donors reported 250 to 300 Gb of sequence data and 117 million unique TCR beta sequences from about 180 million T cells. An early release that covered several hundred HLA-typed donors contained about 290 gigabases of sequencing data and about 93 million unique TCR sequences. Among the roughly 430 genotyped donors, about 83% belonged to the genetic ancestry cluster associated with self-reported Caucasian donors. The study was designed to test whether signatures of past pathogen exposure could be identified by cataloging public T cell receptors. The study used immunosequencing to profile the T cell repertoires of approximately 640 subjects and linked those repertoires to cytomegalovirus serostatus. A separate validation cohort of over a hundred different subjects was used in addition to the approximately 640-subject first cohort. To predict cytomegalovirus infection status, the study combined high-throughput TCR immunosequencing, statistical association of individual TCRs with disease status, and machine learning. A later analysis re-analyzed previously published TCR beta repertoires from approximately 670 donors and added high-resolution HLA genotyping to study TCR occurrence patterns. The later analysis used no new phenotypic data to find candidate immune exposures, relying instead on TCR beta sequences and their occurrence across donors. In an earlier analysis of 500 to 650 of the donors, high-throughput TCR beta sequencing was used to judge whether each TCR beta V gene segment behaved as functional or pseudogenic. Donor age, sex, ethnicity and CMV serostatus were compiled together with the repertoire data. A later genetic analysis took genome-wide SNP genotypes for about 55% of the 666 donors and used that subset as a discovery cohort. All discovery cohort repertoires had been generated using a single sequencing platform. Class I and class II HLA loci were covered by the typing at four-digit resolution. Typing coverage differed by locus: A, B, C, DRB1 and DQB1 were typed in roughly 620-630 donors, DQA1 in around 500, DPA1 in approximately 610, and DPB1 in 400 to 490. Because of strong linkage in the cohort, five DR-DQ haplotypes were treated as single units for association and clustering. Among a few hundred genotyped donors of the cohort, an average of approximately 240,000 unique TCR beta nucleotide sequences were sequenced per donor, about a sixth of them non-productive. Findings and caveats that apply to the study as a whole: A later analysis associated 15,000 to 20,000 TCR beta sequences with specific HLA alleles at a false discovery rate of 0.05. About 17 rarely observed V segments, including chromosome 9 orphons, were excluded from the earlier analysis of about 500 of the donors because counts were too low. A later analysis found that TCR association rates varied across HLA loci, with DRB1 alleles showing the most associated TCRs and HLA-C alleles the fewest. In vitro tests confirmed that a few of the cytomegalovirus-associated TCR beta chains recognize cytomegalovirus antigens. The authors suggested that the approach could potentially be extended to other disease states and immunological phenotypes. In this cohort, only TCR beta chains were sequenced, and detectable features were limited by the absence of alpha or paired-chain data. A cluster of highly shared sequence variants was judged likely to be a technical artifact of the sequencing pipeline. A later genetic analysis associated a missense DCLRE1C variant with V-gene and J-gene trimming of TCR beta chains, and an independent cohort replicated the association. The classifier was reported to diagnose cytomegalovirus status with high specificity and sensitivity in both the original cohort and the validation cohort. Strong co-occurrence of HLA alleles, especially DR and DQ, made assigning TCR associations to individual alleles difficult. Correlated functional status among segregating V segments might reflect linkage disequilibrium, but an unknown experimental factor could not be ruled out. CMV serostatus was the only immune exposure information available for the cohort. Compared with the 666-donor mean, donors in an Asian-associated ancestry cluster had fewer N-insertions in productive TCRs, according to a later genetic analysis. In a later analysis, most CMV-associated TCR beta chains were found to appear HLA-restricted, with HLA associations seemingly driven largely by CMV exposure. While some public TCRs were present in many individuals, most TCR sequences turned up only very rarely across donors. Several of the top co-occurrence clusters appeared to be linked to parvovirus B19, influenza, CMV and Epstein-Barr virus, according to a later analysis. Compared with equally common non-associated chains, HLA-associated TCR beta chains in a later analysis were more clonally expanded and had lower generation probabilities. Because the 87-base-pair reads could not distinguish some IMGT-functional V segments, including TRBV6-2 and TRBV6-3, those segments were excluded. Because HLA typing was unavailable for some donors at each locus, only the typed subset was used in association tests. In the study, around 150 TCR beta chains were listed as associated with cytomegalovirus. In an earlier analysis of about 600 of the donors, most TCR beta V segments appeared in productive rearrangements about 87% or about 30% of the time, broadly matching IMGT annotations. Presence/absence analyses assumed roughly uniform sequencing depth across donors, an assumption that may not hold. A further reported finding was that TCR beta sequences accurately predicted the HLA-A and HLA-B alleles for most subjects in the first cohort.

A word on this clone: Its recognized antigen is unknown. Within one base of it there is no much larger clone, and no base qualities were kept.

The cysteine opens and the phenylalanine closes a CDR3 of 14 amino acids. Only the CDR3 DNA stays, 42 bases, in frame from base 1. CDR1 is given as SGHDN and CDR2 as FVKESK, both from the germline V gene. Deletion took 1 base off V and 0 bases off J, with a span of 6 bases between the germline ends. Library preparation was by the immunoSEQ multiplex PCR assay. For the multiplex PCR, a mixture combining 60 forward primers for TCR Vbeta segments and 13 reverse primers for TCR Jbeta segments was used. The CDR3 region of rearranged TCR beta genes was amplified from genomic DNA by a multiplex PCR assay. On the Illumina HiSeq System, the amplified TCR beta libraries were sequenced as 87-base-pair reads. The authors' pipeline ran thus. A later analysis counted about 80 million unique TCR beta chains across the 550 to 700 repertoires, and roughly 11 million of these chains were shared by at least two donors. Raw reads were error-corrected and collapsed into unique sequences with a nearest-neighbor algorithm that merged closely related sequences to remove PCR and sequencing errors. CDR3 sequences were aligned to IMGT reference sequences to assign V, D and J gene segments. For a sequence to be retained, a match of at least six nucleotides to both a V gene segment and a J gene segment was required. Rearrangements were classified as productive when the CDR3 lacked stop codons and remained in frame with V and J, and all other rearrangements were classified as non-productive. Following IMGT convention, CDR3 was defined as the stretch from the second conserved V-encoded cysteine up to the conserved J-encoded phenylalanine. Sequences without an unambiguous match to a single V gene segment were excluded from the earlier analysis of 450 to 750 of the donors. In an earlier analysis of a few hundred of the donors, V segments were called functional above 56.7% productive rearrangements and were called segregating when the between-donor standard deviation exceeded 5%. A statistical classification framework was developed to diagnose cytomegalovirus status using the catalog of TCR beta chain sequences. In a later analysis, TCR nucleotide sequences were compared against IMGT/GENE-DB human TR gene sequences so that V and J genes could be assigned. Using the TCRdist pipeline, a later analysis assigned CDR3 sequences along with most-parsimonious VDJ recombination scenarios. In a later analysis, each TCR beta chain was defined by its CDR3 amino acid sequence together with its V-gene family, and reads lacking a unique V-gene family were excluded. In a later analysis, some 600 highly shared, low-generation-probability nucleotide sequences were removed to address suspected cross-contamination and a sequencing artifact. A later analysis calculated a clonal expansion index for each public chain from normalized within-repertoire ranks of inferred template counts. In a later analysis, generation probabilities were computed with a VDJ recombination model fitted to out-of-frame rearrangements, and the resulting probabilities were checked against IGoR. In a later analysis, TCR-TCR, TCR-HLA and TCR-CMV co-occurrence was scored with hypergeometric tests, and a repertoire-size bias correction was applied to TCR pairs. False discovery rates were estimated in a later analysis by permuting HLA or CMV assignments 20 times. In a later analysis, co-occurring TCRs were grouped with DBSCAN, and TCRdist sequence similarity was added when clustering was performed within HLA-allele-positive subsets. For co-occurrence clustering, repertoires with fewer than 30,000 or more than 120,000 public chains were excluded, along with roughly 5 repertoires with anomalous nucleotide sharing. The clones in this table, taken by TCRdb from immuneACCESS, are in-frame only. Not every clone is retained; where verified, under half of the shortfall comes from an unresolved V gene, and the cause of the rest is unknown. V, J and clone size were drawn from that table, and D and trimming were deduced from the DNA. This sample lists under 200,000 clones; 82% were detected once. The top ten constitute around 1.5% of the sample.

In total, roughly 710 healthy bone marrow donors made up the cohort. Cohort members were all nominally healthy when sampled, although unrecorded immune exposures were likely present. The donor tested CMV seropositive, placing the donor among the approximately 290 seropositive members of the cohort. A peripheral blood sample was collected from each donor, and TCR beta sequencing was performed on peripheral blood mononuclear cells. The Qiagen DNeasy Blood Extraction Kit was used to extract genomic DNA from the blood cell samples. The V gene is TRBV14 and the J gene is TRBJ1-1, with the D gene not confidently named. The TCR was taken from a girl under 18 in good health and CMV-seropositive. Material for sequencing was PBMCs. The CDR3 reads CASSQAVLNTEAFF. The nucleotide sequence reads TGTGCCAGCAGCCAAGCAGTTCTGAACACTGAAGCTTTCTTT.